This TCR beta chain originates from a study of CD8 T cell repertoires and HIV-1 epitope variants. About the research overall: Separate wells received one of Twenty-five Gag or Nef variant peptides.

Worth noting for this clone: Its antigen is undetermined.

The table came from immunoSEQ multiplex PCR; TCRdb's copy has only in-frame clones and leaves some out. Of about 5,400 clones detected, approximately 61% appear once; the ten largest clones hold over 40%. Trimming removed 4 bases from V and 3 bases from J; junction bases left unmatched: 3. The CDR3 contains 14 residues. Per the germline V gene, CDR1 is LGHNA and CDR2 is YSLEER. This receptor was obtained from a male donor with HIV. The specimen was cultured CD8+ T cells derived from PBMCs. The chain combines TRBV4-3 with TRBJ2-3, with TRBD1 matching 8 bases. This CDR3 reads CASSPRTGTDTQYF. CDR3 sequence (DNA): TGCGCCAGCAGCCCCCGGACAGGGACAGATACGCAGTATTTT.